The 15 T cell receptor beta chains listed next were all sequenced from one sample in a study of PD-1 blockade in classical Hodgkin lymphoma. The protocol was immunoSEQ multiplex PCR, while the TCRdb copy is restricted to in-frame clones and leaves out a portion. This sample yields over 80,000 clones, of which roughly 78% are seen a single time; about 9.4% belongs to the top ten. Time point defined: cycle 4 day 1 (C4D1), after less than 7 weeks of nivolumab. No patient escaped relapse after autologous stem cell transplantation, and brentuximab vedotin exposure varied. The source was peripheral blood mononuclear cells (PBMCs), collected before the fourth cycle of nivolumab. Every receptor here comes from a human donor with classical Hodgkin lymphoma.

Regarding this clone: Other DNA sequences from this sample encode an identical CDR3 as well. The J gene is TRBJ2-3, the V gene TRBV19, with D hard to call. Trimming left V 5 bases short and J 4 bases short, with 4 bases between. The germline V gene encodes CDR1 LNHDA and CDR2 SQIVND (reference sequence). The CDR3 has 11 residues. The CDR3, as DNA: TGTGCCAGTAGTCTGGCAGATACGCAGTATTTT. Its translation: CASSLADTQYF.

The chain joins TRBV30 to TRBJ2-7; D remains ambiguous. Germline lookup yields CDR1 GTSNPN and CDR2 SVGIG (reference sequence). CDR3 length: 10 residues. V lost 2 bases and J lost 4, with 3 bases in between. The CDR3 DNA follows: TGTGCCTGGAGTACATACGAGCAGTACTTC. Translating gives CAWSTYEQYF.

This clone was detected only once. The genes are TRBV6-5 and TRBJ2-2; a possible D gene is TRBD2 (6 bases). The CDR3 is made up of 15 amino acids. Trimming shortened V by 6 bases and J by 4 bases, and 15 bases separated the two germline ends. CDR1 and CDR2 from the germline V gene are MNHEY and SVGAGI. CDR3 bases: TGTGCCAGCAGAACTCCGGGACTGAGCACCGGGGAGCTGTTTTTT. As protein: CASRTPGLSTGELFF.

This chain joins TRBV4-3 and TRBJ2-3; D is perhaps TRBD2 (5 bases). Germline lookup yields CDR1 LGHNA and CDR2 YSLEER. Trimming took 4 bases from V and 4 from J, leaving 9 bases between them. The CDR3 is 13 amino acids. CDR3 bases: TGCGCCAGCAGCCTGTATAGCGCAGATACGCAGTATTTT. The encoded protein is CASSLYSADTQYF.

J is TRBJ1-5 and V is TRBV19; D gene uncertain. The germline V and J ends were trimmed by 5 bases and 2 bases, with 13 bases remaining between them. The CDR3 covers 15 residues. CDR1 is LNHDA and CDR2 is SQIVND in the germline V gene (reference sequence). CDR3 in DNA: TGTGCCAGTAGTCGCGGGAGTTCCGGCAATCAGCCCCAGCATTTT. This gives the protein CASSRGSSGNQPQHF.

The chain employs TRBV21-1 and TRBJ1-1. TRBV21-1 is a pseudogene segment. This CDR3 contains 15 residues. Here the CDR3 reads CASSKQGGGNTEAFF. CDR3 coding DNA: TGTGCCAGCAGCAAACAGGGAGGGGGGAACACTGAAGCTTTCTTT.

V and J are TRBV7-6 and TRBJ2-5; D could derive from TRBD1 or TRBD2 (5 bases each). There are 15 residues in the CDR3. The V end was cut by 5 bases, the J end by 2 bases, with 15 bases between. The germline V gene has CDR1 SGHVS and CDR2 FNYEAQ. The CDR3 here is CASSPGAASQETQYF. The CDR3 coding sequence is TGTGCCAGCAGCCCCGGGGCGGCTTCACAAGAGACCCAGTACTTC.

This chain links TRBV7-9 with TRBJ1-6; TRBD1 matches at 9 bases. V was clipped by 3 bases and J by 7 bases; unmatched bases: 1. The CDR3 totals 14 residues. Germline V CDR1 and CDR2: SEHNR, FQNEAQ (reference sequence). The CDR3 sequence is CASSFGTGNSPLHF. The DNA of the CDR3 is TGTGCCAGCAGCTTCGGGACAGGGAATTCACCCCTCCACTTT.

CDR3: CASSPPGGGKLFF. CDR3 coding DNA: TGTGCCAGCTCACCACCGGGGGGTGGAAAACTGTTTTTT. V and J are TRBV18 and TRBJ1-4; tentatively, D is TRBD1 (5 bases). The CDR3 has 13 amino acids. The V and J ends lost 0 bases and 10 bases respectively, with 9 bases between them. Germline V CDR1 and CDR2: KGHSH, LQKENI. Complete variable domain (other parts from reference TRBV18 and TRBJ1-4): NAGVMQNPRHLVRRRGQEARLRCSPMKGHSHVYWYRQLPEEGLKFMVYLQKENIIDESGMPKERFSAEFPKEGPSILRIQQVVRGDSAAYFCASSPPGGGKLFFGSGTQLSVL.

The chain carries TRBV6-5 and TRBJ1-2; TRBD1 matches 7 bases. With 5 bases clipped from V and 9 bases from J, the junction kept 6 bases outside the gene matches. The CDR3 has 12 residues. Germline CDR1 is MNHEY and CDR2 is SVGAGI. The CDR3: CASSARQGRYTF. Here the CDR3 DNA reads TGTGCCAGCAGTGCGCGACAGGGACGCTACACCTTC.

The chain joins TRBV5-4 to TRBJ2-2; 14 bases match TRBD2. Germline-derived CDR1 and CDR2 are SGHNT and YYREEE (reference sequence). Trimming took 4 bases from V and 6 from J; bases not matched to a gene: 5. The CDR3 runs to 16 residues. CDR3 DNA sequence: TGTGCCAGCAGCCAGACTAGCGGGAGGGCCCCCGGGGAGCTGTTTTTT. This sequence encodes CASSQTSGRAPGELFF. The full variable domain, completed using reference TRBV5-4 and TRBJ2-2, is ETGVTQSPTHLIKTRGQQVTLRCSSQSGHNTVSWYQQALGQGPQFIFQYYREEENGRGNFPPRFSGLQFPNYSSELNVNALELDDSALYLCASSQTSGRAPGELFFGEGSRLTVL.

This clone is a singleton in its sample. CDR3 sequence reads: CASSQEWGQGLNLKAFF. In DNA, the CDR3 is TGTGCCAGCAGCCAAGAATGGGGACAGGGGCTGAACCTAAAAGCTTTCTTT. The chain joins TRBV14 to TRBJ1-1; 10 bases match TRBD1. The V segment lost 0 bases and the J segment 9 bases; nucleotides outside the gene matches: 13. The CDR3 runs 17 residues. From germline, CDR1 is SGHDN and CDR2 FVKESK.

This chain uses TRBV18 with TRBJ2-7, with 12 bases aligning to TRBD2. Germline loops: CDR1 KGHSH, CDR2 LQKENI. The CDR3 has 15 amino acids. Losses at the gene ends were 6 bases for V and 6 bases for J; bases not matched to a gene: 9. DNA for the CDR3: TGTGCCAGCTCTCCAGGGCTAGCGGGAGGGCCCGAGCAGTACTTC. Translating it yields CASSPGLAGGPEQYF.

The chain employs TRBV5-6 and TRBJ2-7, with TRBD1 matching over 8 bases. The CDR3 length is 12 residues. After removal of 1 base from V and 6 bases from J, the junction contained 0 bases not matched to a gene. CDR1 and CDR2 from the germline V gene are SGHDT and YYEEEE. The CDR3: CASSLTGGEQYF. The DNA of the CDR3 is TGTGCCAGCAGCTTGACAGGGGGCGAGCAGTACTTC.

The rearrangement joins TRBV4-1 to TRBJ2-7, with D tentatively TRBD1 (6 bases). V was trimmed by 4 bases and J by 3 bases, leaving 13 bases between them. The CDR3 runs 14 residues. Germline lookup yields CDR1 MGHRA and CDR2 YSYEKL. The CDR3 is CASSPRTEYYEQYF. The CDR3 coding sequence is TGCGCCAGCAGCCCTCGGACAGAGTACTACGAGCAGTACTTC.